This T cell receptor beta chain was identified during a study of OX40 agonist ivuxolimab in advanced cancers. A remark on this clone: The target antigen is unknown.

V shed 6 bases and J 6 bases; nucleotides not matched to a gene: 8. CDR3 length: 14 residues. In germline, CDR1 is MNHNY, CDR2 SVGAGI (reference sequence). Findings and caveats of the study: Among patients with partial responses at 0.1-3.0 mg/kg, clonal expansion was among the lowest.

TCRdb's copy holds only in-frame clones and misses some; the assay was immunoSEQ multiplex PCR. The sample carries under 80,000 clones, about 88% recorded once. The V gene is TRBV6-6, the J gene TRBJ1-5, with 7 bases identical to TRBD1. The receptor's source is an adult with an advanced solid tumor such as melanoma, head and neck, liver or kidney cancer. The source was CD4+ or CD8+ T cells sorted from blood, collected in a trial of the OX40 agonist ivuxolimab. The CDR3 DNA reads TGTGCCAGCAGCCCGGCAGGGGGTATTCAGCCCCAGCATTTT. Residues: CASSPAGGIQPQHF.